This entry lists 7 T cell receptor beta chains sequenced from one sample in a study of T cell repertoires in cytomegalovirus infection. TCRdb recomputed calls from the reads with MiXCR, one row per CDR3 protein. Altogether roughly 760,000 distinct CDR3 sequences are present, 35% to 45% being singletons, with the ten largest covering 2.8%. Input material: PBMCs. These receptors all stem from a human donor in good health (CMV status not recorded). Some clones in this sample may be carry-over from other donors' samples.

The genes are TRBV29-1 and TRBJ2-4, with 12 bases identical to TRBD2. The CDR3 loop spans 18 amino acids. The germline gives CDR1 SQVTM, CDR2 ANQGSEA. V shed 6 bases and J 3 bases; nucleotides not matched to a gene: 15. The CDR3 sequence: CSVASGGAGLGVKNIQYF. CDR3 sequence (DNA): TGCAGCGTGGCTAGCGGGGGGGCCGGATTGGGAGTCAAAAACATTCAGTACTTC.

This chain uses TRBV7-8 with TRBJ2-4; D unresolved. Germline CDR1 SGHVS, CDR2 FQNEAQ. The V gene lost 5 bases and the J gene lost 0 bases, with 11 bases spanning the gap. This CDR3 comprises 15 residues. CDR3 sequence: CASSPDVTAKNIQYF. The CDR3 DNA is TGTGCCAGCAGCCCCGATGTGACAGCCAAAAACATTCAGTACTTC.

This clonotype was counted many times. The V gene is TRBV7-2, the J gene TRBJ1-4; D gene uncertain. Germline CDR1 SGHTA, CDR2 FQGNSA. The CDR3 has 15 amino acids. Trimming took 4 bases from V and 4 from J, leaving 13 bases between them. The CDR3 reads CASSYGAQINEKLFF. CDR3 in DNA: TGTGCCAGCAGCTACGGCGCACAGATTAATGAAAAACTGTTTTTT.

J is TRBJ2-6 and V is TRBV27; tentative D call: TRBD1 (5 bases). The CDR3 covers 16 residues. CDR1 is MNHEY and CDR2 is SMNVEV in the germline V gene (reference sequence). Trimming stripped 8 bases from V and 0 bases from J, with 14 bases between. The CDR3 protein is CASGSTGSSGANVLTF. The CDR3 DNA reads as TGTGCCAGCGGCTCTACAGGCAGCTCTGGGGCCAACGTCCTGACTTTC. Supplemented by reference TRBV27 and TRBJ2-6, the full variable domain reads EAQVTQNPRYLITVTGKKLTVTCSQNMNHEYMSWYRQDPGLGLRQIYYSMNVEVTDKGDVPEGYKVSRKEKRNFPLILESPSPNQTSLYFCASGSTGSSGANVLTFGAGSRLTVL.

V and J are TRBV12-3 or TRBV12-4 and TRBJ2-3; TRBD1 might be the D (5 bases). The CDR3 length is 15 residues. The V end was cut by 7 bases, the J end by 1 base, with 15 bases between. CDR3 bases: TGTGCCAGCAAGTCGGACACCTACGGCACAGATACGCAGTATTTT. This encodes CASKSDTYGTDTQYF.

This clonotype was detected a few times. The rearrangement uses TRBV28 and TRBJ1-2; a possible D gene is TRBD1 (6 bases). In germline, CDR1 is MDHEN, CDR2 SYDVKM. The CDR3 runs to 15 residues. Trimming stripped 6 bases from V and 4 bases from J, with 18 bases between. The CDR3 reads CASRIARGRPYGYTF. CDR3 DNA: TGTGCCAGCAGGATCGCCCGGGGGCGGCCCTATGGCTACACCTTC.

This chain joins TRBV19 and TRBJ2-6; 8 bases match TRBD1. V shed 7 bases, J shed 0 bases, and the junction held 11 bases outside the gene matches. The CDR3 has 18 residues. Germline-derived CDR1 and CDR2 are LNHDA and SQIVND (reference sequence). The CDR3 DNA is TGTGCCAGTACCACCTCAGGGGGCCTCCGCTCTGGGGCCAACGTCCTGACTTTC. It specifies CASTTSGGLRSGANVLTF. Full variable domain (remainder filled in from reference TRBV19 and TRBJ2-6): DGGITQSPKYLFRKEGQNVTLSCEQNLNHDAMYWYRQDPGQGLRLIYYSQIVNDFQKGDIAEGYSVSREKKESFPLTVTSAQKNPTAFYLCASTTSGGLRSGANVLTFGAGSRLTVL.